The clone carrying this TCR beta chain was seen a few times. Its matching antigen is unknown. This sample stems from a study of blood T cells in healthy people across ages. Study-wide results and limits: Both naive CD4+ cell counts and diversity were greater in long-lived donors than in aged donors. Naive T cell percentage showed a strong correlation with the diversity of TCR beta. The authors considered diversity estimates from one million T cells to be underestimates. Age showed a roughly linear inverse relationship with TCR beta diversity per million T cells.

Trimming took 7 bases from V and 4 from J, leaving 12 bases between them. CDR1 and CDR2 (germline): SGDLS, YYNGEE. The CDR3 extends over 13 amino acids. Alongside a J-beta primer mix, a sample-barcoded 5' primer served in a second PCR lasting roughly 7 to 11 cycles. TCRdb independently ran MiXCR on the 5' RACE reads; one entry per CDR3 protein. The table includes over 1,300,000 distinct CDR3 sequences, 55% to 75% detected once. V gene TRBV9 combines with J gene TRBJ2-1, with TRBD2 as a possible D gene (6 bases). The receptor was derived from a man younger than 35 in good health. Sequencing input: blood. CDR3 residues: CASGGSGYNEQFF. CDR3 nucleotides: TGTGCCAGCGGAGGGTCGGGTTACAATGAGCAGTTCTTC.